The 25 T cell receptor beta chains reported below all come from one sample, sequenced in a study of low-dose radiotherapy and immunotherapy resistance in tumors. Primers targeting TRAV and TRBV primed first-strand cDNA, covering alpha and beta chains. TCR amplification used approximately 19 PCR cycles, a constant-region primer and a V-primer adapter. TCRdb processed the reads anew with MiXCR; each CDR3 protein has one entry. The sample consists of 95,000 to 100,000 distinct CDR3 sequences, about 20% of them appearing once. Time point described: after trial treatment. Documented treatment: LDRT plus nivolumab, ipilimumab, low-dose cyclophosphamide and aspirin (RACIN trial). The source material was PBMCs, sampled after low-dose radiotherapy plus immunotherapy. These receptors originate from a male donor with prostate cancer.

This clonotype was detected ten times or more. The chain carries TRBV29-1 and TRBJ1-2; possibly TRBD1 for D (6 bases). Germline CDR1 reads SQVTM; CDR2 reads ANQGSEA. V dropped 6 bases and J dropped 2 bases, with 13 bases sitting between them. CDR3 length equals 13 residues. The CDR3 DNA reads TGCAGCGTCAGGGGTAAGGGAAACTATGGCTACACCTTC. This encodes CSVRGKGNYGYTF. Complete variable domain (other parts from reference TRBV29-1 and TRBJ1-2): SAVISQKPSRDICQRGTSLTIQCQVDSQVTMMFWYRQQPGQSLTLIATANQGSEATYESGFVIDKFPISRPNLTFSTLTVSNMSPEDSSIYLCSVRGKGNYGYTFGSGTRLTVV.

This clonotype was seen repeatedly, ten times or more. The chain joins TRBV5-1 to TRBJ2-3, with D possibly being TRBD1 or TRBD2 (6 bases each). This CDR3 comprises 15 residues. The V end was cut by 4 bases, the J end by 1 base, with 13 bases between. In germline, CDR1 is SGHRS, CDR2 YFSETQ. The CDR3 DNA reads TGCGCCAGCAGCCTCCTGGGGGGCGGCACAGATACGCAGTATTTT. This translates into CASSLLGGGTDTQYF.

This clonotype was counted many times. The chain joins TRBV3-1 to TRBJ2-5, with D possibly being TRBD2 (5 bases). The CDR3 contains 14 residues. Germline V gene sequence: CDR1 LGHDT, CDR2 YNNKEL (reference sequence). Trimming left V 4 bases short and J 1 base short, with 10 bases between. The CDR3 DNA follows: TGTGCCAGCAGCCTTAGCGTGGCCCAAGAGACCCAGTACTTC. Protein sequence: CASSLSVAQETQYF.

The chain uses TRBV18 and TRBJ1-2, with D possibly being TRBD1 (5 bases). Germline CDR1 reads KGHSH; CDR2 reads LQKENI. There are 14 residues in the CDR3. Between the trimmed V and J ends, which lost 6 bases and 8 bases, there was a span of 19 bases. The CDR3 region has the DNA TGTGCCAGCTCCACTGACAGAAGCTGGGTGGGCTACACCTTC. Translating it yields CASSTDRSWVGYTF.

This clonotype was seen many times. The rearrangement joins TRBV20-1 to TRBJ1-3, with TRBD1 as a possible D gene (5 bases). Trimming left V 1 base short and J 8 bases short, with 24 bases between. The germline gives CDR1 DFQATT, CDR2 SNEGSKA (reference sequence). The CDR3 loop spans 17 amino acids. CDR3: CSARGSTPGLGVDTIYF. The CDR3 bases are TGCAGTGCTAGAGGGTCTACCCCCGGGTTAGGGGTGGACACCATATATTTT.

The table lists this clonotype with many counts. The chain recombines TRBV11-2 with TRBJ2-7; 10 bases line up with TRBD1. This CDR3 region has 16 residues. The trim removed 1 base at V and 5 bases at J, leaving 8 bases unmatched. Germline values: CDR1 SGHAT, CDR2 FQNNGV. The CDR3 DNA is TGTGCCAGCAGCTTAGCAGCCGGGACAGGGGTTCACGAGCAGTACTTC. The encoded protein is CASSLAAGTGVHEQYF.

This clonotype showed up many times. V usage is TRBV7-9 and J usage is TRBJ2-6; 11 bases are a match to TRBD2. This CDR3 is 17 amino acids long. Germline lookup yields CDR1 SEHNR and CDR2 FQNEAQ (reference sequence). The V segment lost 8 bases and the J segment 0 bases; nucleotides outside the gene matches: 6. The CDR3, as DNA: TGTGCCAGCCCCGGGACTAGCGGTTTCTCTGGGGCCAACGTCCTGACTTTC. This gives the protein CASPGTSGFSGANVLTF.

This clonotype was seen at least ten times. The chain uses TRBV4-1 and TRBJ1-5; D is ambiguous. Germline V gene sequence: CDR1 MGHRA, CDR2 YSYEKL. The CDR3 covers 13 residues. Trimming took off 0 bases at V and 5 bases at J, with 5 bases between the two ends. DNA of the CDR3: TGCGCCAGCAGCCAAGAGAGCCATCAGCCCCAGCATTTT. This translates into CASSQESHQPQHF.

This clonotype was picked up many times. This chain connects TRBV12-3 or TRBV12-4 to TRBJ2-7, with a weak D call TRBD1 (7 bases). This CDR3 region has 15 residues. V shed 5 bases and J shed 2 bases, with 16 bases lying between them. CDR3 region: CASSPARGVAYEQYF. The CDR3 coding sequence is TGTGCCAGCAGTCCCGCCAGGGGGGTCGCCTACGAGCAGTACTTC.

The CDR3 loop reads CSARVGSTDTQYF. The CDR3 DNA is TGCAGTGCTAGAGTTGGCAGCACAGATACGCAGTATTTT. This chain uses TRBV20-1 with TRBJ2-3; no clear D gene. The CDR3 runs to 13 residues. The V end lost 1 base, the J end lost 0 bases, and 5 bases lay between the germline ends. CDR1 DFQATT and CDR2 SNEGSKA come from the germline V gene (reference sequence).

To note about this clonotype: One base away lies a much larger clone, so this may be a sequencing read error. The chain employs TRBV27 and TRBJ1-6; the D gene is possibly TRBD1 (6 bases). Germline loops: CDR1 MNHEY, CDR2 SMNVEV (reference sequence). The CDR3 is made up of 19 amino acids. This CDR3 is CASSLSPGQTNSYNLPLHF. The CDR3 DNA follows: TGTGCCAGCAGTTTATCTCCCGGACAGACTAACTCCTATAATTTACCCCTCCACTTT.

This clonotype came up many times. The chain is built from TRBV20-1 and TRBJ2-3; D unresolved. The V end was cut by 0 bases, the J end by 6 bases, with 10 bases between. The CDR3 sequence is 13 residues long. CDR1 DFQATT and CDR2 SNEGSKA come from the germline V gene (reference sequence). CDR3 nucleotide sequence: TGCAGTGCTAGAGAGTTCCCCGGGGATACGCAGTATTTT. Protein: CSAREFPGDTQYF.

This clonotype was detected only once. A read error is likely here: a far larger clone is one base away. The CDR3 region is CASSFGTGQGTQYF. The CDR3 bases are TGTGCCAGCAGCTTCGGGACAGGGCAAGGGACCCAGTACTTC. The chain couples TRBV7-6 to TRBJ2-5, with 9 bases that match TRBD1. The CDR3 totals 14 residues. The germline CDR1 and CDR2 sequences are SGHVS and FNYEAQ.

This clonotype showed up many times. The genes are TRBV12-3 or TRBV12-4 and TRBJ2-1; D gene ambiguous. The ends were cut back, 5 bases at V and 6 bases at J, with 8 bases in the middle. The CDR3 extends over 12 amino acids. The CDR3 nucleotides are TGTGCCAGCAGTCCCCTCAGCAATGAGCAGTTCTTC. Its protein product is CASSPLSNEQFF.

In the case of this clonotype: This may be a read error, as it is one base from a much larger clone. The CDR3 region is CAWSVPGDSNSYEQFF. The CDR3 DNA sequence: TGTGCCTGGAGTGTACCGGGGGACAGTAACTCCTACGAGCAGTTCTTC. The V and J genes are TRBV30 and TRBJ2-1, with TRBD1 as a possible D gene (7 bases). The germline V gene encodes CDR1 GTSNPN and CDR2 SVGIG (reference sequence). V was clipped by 0 bases and J by 10 bases, with 22 bases between them. The CDR3 runs 16 residues.

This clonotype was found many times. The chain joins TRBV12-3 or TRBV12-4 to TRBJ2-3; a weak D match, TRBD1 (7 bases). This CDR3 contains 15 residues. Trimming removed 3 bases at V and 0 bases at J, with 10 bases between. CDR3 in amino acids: CASSLQGGSTDTQYF. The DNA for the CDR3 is TGTGCCAGCAGTTTGCAGGGGGGTAGCACAGATACGCAGTATTTT.

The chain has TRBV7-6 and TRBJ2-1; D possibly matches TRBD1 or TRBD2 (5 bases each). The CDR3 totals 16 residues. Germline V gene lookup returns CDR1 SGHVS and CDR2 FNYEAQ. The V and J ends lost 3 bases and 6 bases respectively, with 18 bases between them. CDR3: CASSFPGPQRGNEQFF. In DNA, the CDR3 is TGTGCCAGCAGCTTCCCCGGCCCCCAGAGGGGCAATGAGCAGTTCTTC.

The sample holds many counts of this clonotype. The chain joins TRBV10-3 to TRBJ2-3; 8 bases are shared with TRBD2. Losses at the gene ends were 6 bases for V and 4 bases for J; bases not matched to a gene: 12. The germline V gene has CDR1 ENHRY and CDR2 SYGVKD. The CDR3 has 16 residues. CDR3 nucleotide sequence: TGTGCCATCAGCCGCCTTTTGAGCGGGGGATCAGATACGCAGTATTTT. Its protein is CAISRLLSGGSDTQYF.

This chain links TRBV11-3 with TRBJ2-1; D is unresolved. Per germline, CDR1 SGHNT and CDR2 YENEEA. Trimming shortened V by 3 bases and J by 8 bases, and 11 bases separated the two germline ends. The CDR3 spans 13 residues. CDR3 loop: CASSLLVGYEQFF. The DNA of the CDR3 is TGTGCCAGCAGCTTGTTGGTGGGCTATGAGCAGTTCTTC.

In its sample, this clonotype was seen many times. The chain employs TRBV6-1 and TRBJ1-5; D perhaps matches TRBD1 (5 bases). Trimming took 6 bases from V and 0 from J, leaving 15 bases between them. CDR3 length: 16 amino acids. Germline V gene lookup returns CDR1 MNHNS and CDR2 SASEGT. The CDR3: CASRRDGGYSNQPQHF. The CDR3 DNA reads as TGTGCCAGCAGGCGGGACGGCGGTTATAGCAATCAGCCCCAGCATTTT.

CDR3 sequence (DNA): TGTGCCAGTAAGGAACAGGGAAGGACTGAAGCTTTCTTT. This translates into CASKEQGRTEAFF. The chain employs TRBV19 and TRBJ1-1, with D possibly matching TRBD1 (6 bases). Germline assignment: CDR1 LNHDA and CDR2 SQIVND (reference sequence). This CDR3 is built from 13 residues. The ends were cut back, 7 bases at V and 5 bases at J, with 14 bases in the middle.

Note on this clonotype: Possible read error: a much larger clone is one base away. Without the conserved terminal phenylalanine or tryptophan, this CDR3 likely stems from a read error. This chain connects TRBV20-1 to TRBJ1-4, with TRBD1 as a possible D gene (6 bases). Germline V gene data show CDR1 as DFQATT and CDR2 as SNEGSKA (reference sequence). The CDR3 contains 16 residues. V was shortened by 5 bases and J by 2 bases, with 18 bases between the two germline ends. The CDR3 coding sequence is TGCAGTGCTGCCGCTCACCGGGACACGACTAATGAAAAACTGTTTTTA. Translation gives CSAAAHRDTTNEKLFL.

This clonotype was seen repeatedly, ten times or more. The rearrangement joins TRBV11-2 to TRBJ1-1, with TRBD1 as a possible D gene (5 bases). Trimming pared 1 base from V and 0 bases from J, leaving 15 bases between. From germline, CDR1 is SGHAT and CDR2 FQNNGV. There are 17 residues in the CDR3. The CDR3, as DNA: TGTGCCAGCAGCTTAGGAGGAGGTCGGGGGATGAACACTGAAGCTTTCTTT. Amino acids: CASSLGGGRGMNTEAFF.

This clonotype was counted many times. The chain's CDR3 is CASSELGGHSTDTQYF. The CDR3 DNA reads as TGTGCCAGCAGTGAACTGGGTGGACACAGCACAGATACGCAGTATTTT. V gene TRBV2 combines with J gene TRBJ2-3, with D possibly matching TRBD1 (5 bases). The CDR3 length is 16 residues. Per the germline V gene, CDR1 is SNHLY and CDR2 is FYNNEI. V was pared by 2 bases and J by 0 bases, with 12 bases between.

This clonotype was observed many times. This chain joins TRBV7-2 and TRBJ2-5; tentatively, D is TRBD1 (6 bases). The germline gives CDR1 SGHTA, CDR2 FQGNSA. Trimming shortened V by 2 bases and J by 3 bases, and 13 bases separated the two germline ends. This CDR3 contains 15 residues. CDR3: CASSLSGQREETQYF. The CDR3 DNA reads TGTGCCAGCAGCTTATCGGGACAAAGGGAAGAGACCCAGTACTTC.